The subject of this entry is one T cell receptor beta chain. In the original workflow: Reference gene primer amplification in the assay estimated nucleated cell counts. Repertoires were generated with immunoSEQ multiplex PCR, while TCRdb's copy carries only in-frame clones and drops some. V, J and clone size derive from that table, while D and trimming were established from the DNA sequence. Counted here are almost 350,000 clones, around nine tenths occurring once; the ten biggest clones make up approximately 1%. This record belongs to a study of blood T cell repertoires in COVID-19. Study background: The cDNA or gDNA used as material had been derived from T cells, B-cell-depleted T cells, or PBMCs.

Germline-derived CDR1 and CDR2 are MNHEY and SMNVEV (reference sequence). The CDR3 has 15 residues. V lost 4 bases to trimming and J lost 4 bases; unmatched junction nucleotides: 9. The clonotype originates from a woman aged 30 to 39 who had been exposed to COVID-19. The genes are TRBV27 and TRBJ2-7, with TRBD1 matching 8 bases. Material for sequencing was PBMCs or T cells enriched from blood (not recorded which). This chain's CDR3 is CASSSTPGGSYEQYF. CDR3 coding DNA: TGTGCCAGCAGTTCGACCCCAGGGGGCTCATACGAGCAGTACTTC.